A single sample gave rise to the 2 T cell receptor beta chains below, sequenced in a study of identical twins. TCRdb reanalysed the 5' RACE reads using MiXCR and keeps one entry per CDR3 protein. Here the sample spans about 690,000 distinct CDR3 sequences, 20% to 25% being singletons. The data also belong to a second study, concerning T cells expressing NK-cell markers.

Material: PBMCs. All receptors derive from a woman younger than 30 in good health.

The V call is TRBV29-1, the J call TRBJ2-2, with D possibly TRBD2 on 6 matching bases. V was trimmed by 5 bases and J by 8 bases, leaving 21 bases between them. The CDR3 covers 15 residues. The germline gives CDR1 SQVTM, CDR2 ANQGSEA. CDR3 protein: CSVSLTSSNTGELFF. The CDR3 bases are TGCAGCGTTTCCTTGACTAGTTCCAATACAGGGGAGCTGTTTTTT.

The CDR3 nucleotides are TGTGCCAGCAGTCCCCGAGTCGAGGGGAATGAGCAGTTCTTC. Residues: CASSPRVEGNEQFF. V and J are TRBV6-1 and TRBJ2-1, with D perhaps being TRBD1 or TRBD2 (5 bases each). The CDR3 sequence is 14 residues long. Germline CDR1 MNHNS, CDR2 SASEGT. V dropped 5 bases and J dropped 7 bases, with 15 bases sitting between them.